This TCR beta chain came from a study of PD-1 blockade in classical Hodgkin lymphoma. The overall study: Administration of nivolumab to patients was at 3 mg/kg intravenously every 2 weeks. General observations from the study: Diversity in CD4+ TCRs, unlike that measured in CD8+ TCRs, had risen significantly by C4D1.

The J segment lost 6 bases and the V segment lost 8 bases, leaving 10 bases of the junction unmatched. Germline V gene sequence: CDR1 WNHNN, CDR2 SYGVQD (reference sequence). The CDR3 has 15 residues. Every patient relapsed after autologous stem cell transplantation, and brentuximab vedotin exposure varied. Comments on this clone: Its antigen is not known.

Here immunoSEQ multiplex PCR was the method, and the copy in TCRdb shows in-frame clones only, minus some. Among 20,000 to 25,000 clones, 73% were seen once, and the ten largest hold around 22%. The sequencing here drew on peripheral blood mononuclear cells (PBMCs), taken before the second cycle of nivolumab. This sequence joins TRBV10-1 and TRBJ2-1; TRBD1 matches at 10 bases. The origin of this receptor is a human donor with classical Hodgkin lymphoma. The CDR3 bases are TGCGCCAGCTCATCTCGGGACAGGGGTTTCAATGAGCAGTTCTTC. Translated, it gives CASSSRDRGFNEQFF.